This entry lists 4 T cell receptor beta chains sequenced from one sample in a study of shared clonotypes between healthy human individuals. The protocol was immunoSEQ multiplex PCR, while the TCRdb copy is restricted to in-frame clones and leaves out a portion. The profile shows around 1.6 million clones, approximately 98% of them singletons. Sequenced material: naive CD4+ T cells sorted from blood. Subset denoted: CD45RA+ positively selected. The receptors stem from a man aged 25-40 years in good health.

As concerns this clone: Other DNA sequences from this sample encode an identical CDR3 as well. V and J are TRBV18 and TRBJ2-3, with 8 positions matching TRBD2. The V segment lost 4 bases and the J segment 2 bases; nucleotides outside the gene matches: 2. There are 14 residues in the CDR3. Germline V gene lookup returns CDR1 KGHSH and CDR2 LQKENI. CDR3 bases: TGTGCCAGCTCACTAGCGGGAATCACAGATACGCAGTATTTT. The encoded protein is CASSLAGITDTQYF. Based on the CDR3 plus reference TRBV18 and TRBJ2-3, the full variable domain is NAGVMQNPRHLVRRRGQEARLRCSPMKGHSHVYWYRQLPEEGLKFMVYLQKENIIDESGMPKERFSAEFPKEGPSILRIQQVVRGDSAAYFCASSLAGITDTQYFGPGTRLTVL.

The genes are TRBV9 and TRBJ2-5, with 12 bases that match TRBD2. The CDR3 is made up of 18 amino acids. Germline trimming cut 4 bases from V and 5 bases from J; bases unmatched to any gene: 15. Germline CDR1 SGDLS, CDR2 YYNGEE. CDR3 residues: CASSPAARLAGVRETQYF. Written as DNA, the CDR3 is TGTGCCAGCAGCCCGGCGGCCAGACTAGCGGGAGTGAGGGAGACCCAGTACTTC.

In this sample, this clone turned up once. At the DNA level, this CDR3 is encoded by other sequences in the same sample as well. CDR3: CASSWRGTDTQYF. The CDR3, as DNA: TGTGCCAGCAGCTGGAGAGGCACAGATACGCAGTATTTT. The V and J genes are TRBV5-4 and TRBJ2-3; D gene unclear. The germline V and J ends were trimmed by 3 bases and 1 base, with 6 bases remaining between them. This CDR3 comprises 13 residues. Germline V CDR1 and CDR2: SGHNT, YYREEE (reference sequence).

This clone has a single count. DNA of the CDR3: TGTGCCAGCAGTTCTCCTCGGAGTCAGATGAACACTGAAGCTTTCTTT. Protein product: CASSSPRSQMNTEAFF. The rearrangement joins TRBV28 to TRBJ1-1; the D is unclear. Germline V gene data show CDR1 as MDHEN and CDR2 as SYDVKM. CDR3 length equals 16 residues. Trimming removed 4 bases from V and 0 bases from J, with 15 bases in between.